These T cell receptor beta chains were read from a single sample in a study of blood T cell repertoires in COVID-19. TCRdb's table, derived via immunoSEQ multiplex PCR, lists solely in-frame clones and lacks some. The sample holds around 54,000 clones, roughly nine tenths seen once. The specimen sequenced was peripheral blood. All receptors come from a woman in her 40s with active COVID-19. CDR3s include the opening cysteine and the closing phenylalanine or tryptophan. D genes are given only for firm matches. A clone size is listed for some rows: how often the clone was seen (once, few, many), or a class if it is expanded.

V: TRBV6-5; size: NA; J: TRBJ2-7; D: NA; DNA: TGTGCCAGCAGTTACTCCCGGGACGGGACATACGAGCAGTACTTC; CDR3: CASSYSRDGTYEQYF
V: TRBV7-2; size: NA; J: TRBJ1-5; D: NA; DNA: TGTGCCAGCAGCTTTGGCCCGGGGAGCAATCAGCCCCAGCATTTT; CDR3: CASSFGPGSNQPQHF
V: TRBV4-2; size: NA; J: TRBJ2-7; D: TRBD2; DNA: TGTGCCAGCAGCCAAGGGGTTAGCGGGGGCGAGCAGTACTTC; CDR3: CASSQGVSGGEQYF
V: TRBV3-1/TRBV3-2; size: NA; J: TRBJ2-7; D: NA; DNA: TGTGCCAGCAGCCAACGTAGACAGGACTACGAGCAGTACTTC; CDR3: CASSQRRQDYEQYF
V: TRBV7-9; size: NA; J: TRBJ1-1; D: TRBD1; DNA: TGTGCCAGCAGCCGGGACAGGGGGAATGCTTTCTTT; CDR3: CASSRDRGNAFF
V: TRBV19; size: NA; J: TRBJ2-1; D: TRBD2; DNA: TGTGCCAGTAGTCCCCGTTATCCGGGGGGGATACGGAATGAGCAGTTCTTC; CDR3: CASSPRYPGGIRNEQFF
V: TRBV6-5; size: NA; J: TRBJ2-7; D: TRBD2; DNA: TGTGCCACCGGACTAGCGGCCTCCTACGAGCAGTACTTC; CDR3: CATGLAASYEQYF
V: TRBV25-1; size: NA; J: TRBJ2-5; D: TRBD1; DNA: TGTGCCAGCAGTCCCCCGGACAGGGGGACCTTTGGAGAGACCCAGTACTTC; CDR3: CASSPPDRGTFGETQYF
V: TRBV4-1; size: NA; J: TRBJ1-3; D: NA; DNA: TGCGCCAGCAGCCGACAAAGTTACTCTGGAAACACCATATATTTT; CDR3: CASSRQSYSGNTIYF
V: TRBV30; size: NA; J: TRBJ1-5; D: NA; DNA: TGTGCCTGGACACAGGCGTATAGCAATCAGCCCCAGCATTTT; CDR3: CAWTQAYSNQPQHF
V: TRBV5-1; size: NA; J: TRBJ2-2; D: TRBD2; DNA: TGCGCCAGCAGCTCGACTAGCGGGGGCGCCGACACCGGGGAGCTGTTTTTT; CDR3: CASSSTSGGADTGELFF
V: TRBV7-3; size: once; J: TRBJ2-3; D: NA; DNA: TGTGCCAGCAGCGACTCCCTCCATACGGGAGATACGCAGTATTTT; CDR3: CASSDSLHTGDTQYF
V: TRBV5-4; size: NA; J: TRBJ2-3; D: TRBD2; DNA: TGTGCCAGCAGCGCGAAAGGTAGCGGGGGGACTACCGCAGATACGCAGTATTTT; CDR3: CASSAKGSGGTTADTQYF
V: TRBV5-5; size: NA; J: TRBJ2-5; D: NA; DNA: TGTGCCAGCAGCTTGTTAGTTCTCGGCCAAGAGACCCAGTACTTC; CDR3: CASSLLVLGQETQYF
V: TRBV4-2; size: NA; J: TRBJ1-1; D: NA; DNA: TGTGCCAGCATTAACAGGGTGGGGAACACTGAAGCTTTCTTT; CDR3: CASINRVGNTEAFF
V: TRBV7-6; size: NA; J: TRBJ1-1; D: NA; DNA: TGTGCCAGCAGCTTGGGATCCCTTCACCGAGCAATTAACGAGGACAAAGCTTTCTTT; CDR3: CASSLGSLHRAINEDKAFF
V: TRBV6-5; size: NA; J: TRBJ1-2; D: NA; DNA: TGTGCCAGCAGCCCAGGCCTCTATGGCTACACCTTC; CDR3: CASSPGLYGYTF
V: TRBV7-3; size: NA; J: TRBJ2-1; D: TRBD1; DNA: TGTGCCAGCAGCTATTCAGACAGGGGGGATGAGCAGTTCTTC; CDR3: CASSYSDRGDEQFF
V: TRBV5-4; size: NA; J: TRBJ2-3; D: NA; DNA: TGTGCCAGCAGCTCTCGCCAGGGGAGCCCTAACACAGATACGCAGTATTTT; CDR3: CASSSRQGSPNTDTQYF
V: TRBV19; size: NA; J: TRBJ2-3; D: NA; DNA: TGTGCCAGTAGTCTACGGCGGGACACAGATACGCAGTATTTT; CDR3: CASSLRRDTDTQYF
V: TRBV10-3; size: NA; J: TRBJ1-1; D: TRBD1; DNA: TGTGCCATCAGCCGGGACAGGGCGAACACTGAAGCTTTCTTT; CDR3: CAISRDRANTEAFF
V: TRBV5-6; size: NA; J: TRBJ2-5; D: TRBD2; DNA: TGTGCCAGCAGCTTGATGGCTAGCGGGGGGGCCCAAGAGACCCAGTACTTC; CDR3: CASSLMASGGAQETQYF
V: TRBV7-8; size: NA; J: TRBJ2-1; D: NA; DNA: TGTGCCAGCAGCCTAGGCTCCGGGACTTCCCACTACAATGAGCAGTTCTTC; CDR3: CASSLGSGTSHYNEQFF
V: TRBV7-6; size: NA; J: TRBJ1-5; D: TRBD1; DNA: TGTGCCAGCAGCCCGCAGACAGGGTTCAATCAGCCCCAGCATTTT; CDR3: CASSPQTGFNQPQHF
V: TRBV5-1; size: once; J: TRBJ2-1; D: TRBD2; DNA: TGCGCCAGCAGCTTGGGGTTTGGAGCGGGGGGGCGTAATGAGCAGTTCTTC; CDR3: CASSLGFGAGGRNEQFF
V: TRBV13; size: NA; J: TRBJ2-7; D: TRBD1; DNA: TGTGCCAGCAGCCAAACAGGGGGTTCCTACGAGCAGTACTTC; CDR3: CASSQTGGSYEQYF
V: TRBV20-1; size: NA; J: TRBJ1-3; D: NA; DNA: TGCAGTGCTAGTTCCGGAGGTGGAAACACCATATATTTT; CDR3: CSASSGGGNTIYF
V: TRBV25-1; size: NA; J: TRBJ2-2; D: TRBD1; DNA: TGTGCCAGCAGTGAATCGGGCAGGGGGCCCGGGGAGCTGTTTTTT; CDR3: CASSESGRGPGELFF
V: TRBV10-2; size: NA; J: TRBJ2-2; D: TRBD1; DNA: TGCGCCAGCAGCCACGACAGGGTCACCGGGGAGCTGTTTTTT; CDR3: CASSHDRVTGELFF
V: TRBV5-1; size: NA; J: TRBJ2-6; D: NA; DNA: TGCGCCAGCAGAAGTCTTCCCGAGGACTCTCGTTATGTTGGGGCCAACGTCCTGACTTTC; CDR3: CASRSLPEDSRYVGANVLTF
V: TRBV18; size: few; J: TRBJ1-1; D: NA; DNA: TGTGCCAGCTCACCCCAGGAAAACACTGAAGCTTTCTTT; CDR3: CASSPQENTEAFF
V: TRBV6-5; size: NA; J: TRBJ2-7; D: TRBD1; DNA: TGTGCCAGCAGTTCCCGGACAGGGGACTACGAGCAGTACTTC; CDR3: CASSSRTGDYEQYF
V: TRBV15; size: NA; J: TRBJ1-5; D: NA; DNA: TGTGCCACCAGCAGCTTCAATCAGCCCCAGCATTTT; CDR3: CATSSFNQPQHF
V: TRBV6-5; size: NA; J: TRBJ2-3; D: NA; DNA: TGTGCCAGCAGGGTGATGGACTCCGGTCTTAGTACGCAGTATTTT; CDR3: CASRVMDSGLSTQYF
V: TRBV19; size: NA; J: TRBJ2-1; D: NA; DNA: TGTGCCAGTAGTTGGGGGCGGGATGAGCAGTTCTTC; CDR3: CASSWGRDEQFF
V: TRBV19; size: NA; J: TRBJ2-1; D: NA; DNA: TGTGCCAGTAGTACTCTTGGAGCTACCTACAATGAGCAGTTCTTC; CDR3: CASSTLGATYNEQFF
V: TRBV7-8; size: once; J: TRBJ1-6; D: NA; DNA: TGTGCCAGCAGCCGCCTATTTGGGCCCTCGGGGTCACCCCTCCACTTT; CDR3: CASSRLFGPSGSPLHF
V: TRBV6-6; size: NA; J: TRBJ1-2; D: NA; DNA: TGTGCCAGCAGTCCCGGGACAATCCCTGGCTACACCTTC; CDR3: CASSPGTIPGYTF
V: TRBV2; size: NA; J: TRBJ1-2; D: NA; DNA: TGTGCCAGCAGTGAACTTAACAGGGCGTCGAGTGATGGCTACACCTTC; CDR3: CASSELNRASSDGYTF